The 30 T cell receptor beta chains below all came from one sample that was sequenced in a study of CD8+CD57+ T cells in acquired aplastic anemia. An expansion of CD8+CD57+ cells by flow cytometry had been shown in patients chosen for sequencing. Profiling of TCR beta VDJ combinations and CDR3 sequences used genomic DNA as template. TCRdb analysed the reads with MiXCR anew, one entry per CDR3 protein. The sample consists of around 170,000 distinct CDR3 sequences, roughly half of them appearing once. Sequenced input: sorted CD4+, CD8+, or CD8+CD57+ T cells (not recorded which) from PBMCs. These receptors were taken from a human donor with aplastic anemia.

There are a few counts of this clonotype. This chain uses TRBV20-1 with TRBJ2-7, with 7 nucleotides matching TRBD2. V lost 1 base to trimming and J lost 3 bases; unmatched junction nucleotides: 3. Germline lookup yields CDR1 DFQATT and CDR2 SNEGSKA (reference sequence). The CDR3 loop spans 13 amino acids. CDR3 protein: CSARGGGVYEQYF. CDR3 bases: TGCAGTGCTAGAGGTGGGGGGGTCTACGAGCAGTACTTC.

Here the CDR3 reads CASSQVTDTQYF. In nucleotides, the CDR3 is TGTGCCAGCAGCCAAGTAACAGATACGCAGTATTTT. The rearrangement uses TRBV14 and TRBJ2-3, with D unclear. The V and J ends lost 1 base and 3 bases respectively, with 2 bases between them. The CDR3 runs 12 residues. Germline loops: CDR1 SGHDN, CDR2 FVKESK. Supplemented by reference TRBV14 and TRBJ2-3, the full variable domain reads EAGVTQFPSHSVIEKGQTVTLRCDPISGHDNLYWYRRVMGKEIKFLLHFVKESKQDESGMPNNRFLAERTGGTYSTLKVQPAELEDSGVYFCASSQVTDTQYFGPGTRLTVL.

This clonotype has more than one count but fewer than ten. CDR3: CASSPGGPAFF. DNA for the CDR3: TGTGCCAGCTCACCCGGGGGCCCAGCTTTCTTT. This chain uses TRBV18 with TRBJ1-1, with a tentative D call TRBD1 (6 bases). Germline loops: CDR1 KGHSH, CDR2 LQKENI. V was trimmed by 3 bases and J by 10 bases, leaving 9 bases between them. CDR3 length equals 11 residues. Complete variable domain (other parts from reference TRBV18 and TRBJ1-1): NAGVMQNPRHLVRRRGQEARLRCSPMKGHSHVYWYRQLPEEGLKFMVYLQKENIIDESGMPKERFSAEFPKEGPSILRIQQVVRGDSAAYFCASSPGGPAFFGQGTRLTVV.

In this sample, this clonotype turned up many times. The chain employs TRBV15 and TRBJ1-5; weak D call: TRBD1 (5 bases). Germline-derived CDR1 and CDR2 are LNHNV and YYDKDF (reference sequence). V was trimmed by 6 bases and J by 4 bases, leaving 22 bases between them. CDR3 length: 17 residues. The CDR3 loop reads CATREIGGEKWNQPQHF. CDR3 nucleotides: TGTGCCACCAGGGAGATTGGGGGGGAGAAGTGGAATCAGCCCCAGCATTTT.

As concerns this clonotype: This may come from a read error, since a much larger clone is one base off. The chain combines TRBV9 with TRBJ2-5, with D possibly being TRBD2 (6 bases). This CDR3 has 15 residues. Germline values: CDR1 SGDLS, CDR2 YYNGEE. V gave up 0 bases and J gave up 9 bases, with 18 bases separating them. CDR3 sequence reads: CASSVDATHGEAQYF. CDR3 in DNA: TGTGCCAGCAGCGTAGATGCGACCCATGGGGAGGCCCAGTACTTC.

The table lists this clonotype with a few counts. The chain couples TRBV5-5 to TRBJ1-4; D not resolved. CDR3 length equals 14 residues. The germline V gene encodes CDR1 SGHKS and CDR2 YYEKEE (reference sequence). V was shortened by 1 base and J by 3 bases, with 7 bases between the two germline ends. DNA for the CDR3: TGTGCCAGCAGCTTGCGGCCCCCTAATGAAAAACTGTTTTTT. Protein sequence: CASSLRPPNEKLFF. Together with reference TRBV5-5 and TRBJ1-4, the CDR3 gives the full variable domain: DAGVTQSPTHLIKTRGQQVTLRCSPISGHKSVSWYQQVLGQGPQFIFQYYEKEERGRGNFPDRFSARQFPNYSSELNVNALLLGDSALYLCASSLRPPNEKLFFGSGTQLSVL.

This clonotype occurred many times. This rearrangement joins TRBV7-3 to TRBJ2-2; unclear D gene. The V gene's germline CDR1 is SGHTA and CDR2 FQGTGA. The CDR3 loop spans 16 amino acids. V lost 4 bases and J 4 bases, leaving 16 bases between the germline ends. The CDR3 protein is CASSSKTKSFTGELFF. In DNA form, the CDR3 reads TGTGCCAGCAGCTCAAAAACCAAGAGTTTCACCGGGGAGCTGTTTTTT.

The chain uses TRBV12-1 and TRBJ2-3; the table's TRBD2 call for D was not verified on the DNA. TRBV12-1 is marked as a pseudogene. The CDR3 has 20 residues. The CDR3 region has the DNA TGTGCCAGCAGCCTTGGTTCTAGCGTTATCGCCCACGAATTACAAGATACGCAGTATTTT. Encoded protein: CASSLGSSVIAHELQDTQYF.

This clonotype was detected ten times or more. The chain is built from TRBV12-3 or TRBV12-4 and TRBJ2-1; possibly TRBD1 for D (5 bases). The V end lost 0 bases, the J end lost 8 bases, and 8 bases lay between the germline ends. The length of the CDR3 is 13 residues. In DNA form, the CDR3 reads TGTGCCAGCAGTTTAGCGGAAGGGGATGAGCAGTTCTTC. Translated, it gives CASSLAEGDEQFF.

The chain has TRBV7-6 and TRBJ2-5; TRBD1 or TRBD2 may be the D gene (5 bases each). Trimming removed 6 bases from V and 4 bases from J, with 9 bases in between. CDR1 SGHVS and CDR2 FNYEAQ come from the germline V gene. CDR3 length: 12 amino acids. CDR3: CASRGDGETQYF. Written as DNA, the CDR3 is TGTGCCAGCAGGGGGGATGGAGAGACCCAGTACTTC.

This clonotype was observed many times. J is TRBJ1-5 and V is TRBV20-1; D may be TRBD1 (6 bases). CDR1 is DFQATT, CDR2 SNEGSKA, per germline (reference sequence). V was pared by 3 bases and J by 4 bases, with 13 bases between. The CDR3 spans 14 residues. CDR3 sequence reads: CSARDPRGNQPQHF. The DNA for the CDR3 is TGCAGTGCTAGGGACCCCAGGGGTAATCAGCCCCAGCATTTT.

The chain uses TRBV12-3 or TRBV12-4 and TRBJ1-2; D unclear. The ends were cut back, 3 bases at V and 6 bases at J, with 2 bases in the middle. The CDR3 runs 10 residues. CDR3 sequence reads: CASSFDGYTF. For the CDR3, the DNA is TGTGCCAGCAGTTTCGATGGCTACACCTTC.

This clonotype was detected many times. The chain has TRBV7-2 and TRBJ2-7; 7 bases map to TRBD2. This CDR3 spans 14 amino acids. The germline gives CDR1 SGHTA, CDR2 FQGNSA. Trimming removed 3 bases from V and 4 bases from J; junction bases left unmatched: 6. CDR3 loop: CASSLERGLYEQYF. The CDR3 DNA reads TGTGCCAGCAGCTTGGAGCGGGGCTTATACGAGCAGTACTTC.

This clonotype was counted ten times or more. This chain links TRBV29-1 with TRBJ2-5, with 7 nucleotides matching TRBD2. This CDR3 spans 13 amino acids. Germline V gene data show CDR1 as SQVTM and CDR2 as ANQGSEA. J lost 5 bases, V lost 5 bases, and 8 bases had no gene match. The CDR3 nucleotides read TGCAGCGTTCTAGGGCGGGGAGGGGAGACCCAGTACTTC. Translation: CSVLGRGGETQYF.

Concerning this clonotype itself: Germline and junction disagree at one end, which may indicate a read error. The genes are TRBV7-7 and TRBJ2-7, with D unresolved. The CDR3 runs to 12 residues. Germline V gene lookup returns CDR1 SSHAT and CDR2 FNYEAQ (reference sequence). The CDR3 is CASSLEFNEQYF. Here the CDR3 DNA reads TGTGCTAGCAGCTTAGAGTTCAACGAGCAGTACTTC.

The gene calls are TRBV29-1 and TRBJ1-1; D possibly corresponds to TRBD1 (5 bases). CDR1 and CDR2 from the germline V gene are SQVTM and ANQGSEA. The CDR3 consists of 15 residues. V was clipped by 5 bases and J by 0 bases, with 16 bases between them. The CDR3: CSVQLGGSLNTEAFF. For the CDR3, the DNA is TGCAGCGTTCAGTTGGGGGGGAGCTTGAACACTGAAGCTTTCTTT.

Of note for this clonotype: A much larger clone lies a single base off, so this may be a read error. V gene TRBV6-1 combines with J gene TRBJ2-1; D gene uncertain. The CDR3 extends over 13 amino acids. Germline CDR1 is MNHNS and CDR2 is SASEGT. CDR3 coding DNA: TGTGCCAGCAGCTCTGTAGGGTACAATGAGCAGTCCTTC. Translation: CASSSVGYNEQSF.

V and J are TRBV10-3 and TRBJ1-5, with D hard to call. CDR3 length equals 13 residues. V lost 3 bases, J lost 6 bases, and 9 bases lay in between. CDR1 is ENHRY, CDR2 SYGVKD, per germline. CDR3 residues: CAISDGIGQPQHF. The CDR3 region has the DNA TGTGCCATCAGTGATGGGATAGGTCAGCCCCAGCATTTT.

This clonotype has just a few counts. The genes are TRBV2 and TRBJ2-1, with D possibly matching TRBD2 (6 bases). The germline gives CDR1 SNHLY, CDR2 FYNNEI. This CDR3 spans 13 amino acids. The V and J ends lost 3 bases and 7 bases respectively, with 10 bases between them. CDR3 nucleotide sequence: TGTGCCAGCAGTGAGGCGGGGCCGAATGAGCAGTTCTTC. This codes for CASSEAGPNEQFF.

Remarks on this clonotype: Relative to the germline gene, one junction end is altered; a read error may explain this. The chain couples TRBV2 to TRBJ1-2; D gene uncertain. CDR1 and CDR2 from the germline V gene are SNHLY and FYNNEI. The CDR3 runs to 15 residues. The CDR3: CAGSEDGQEIFGYTF. The CDR3 DNA reads TGTGCCGGCAGTGAAGACGGGCAGGAAATTTTTGGCTACACCTTC.

This chain links TRBV7-2 with TRBJ2-2, with a weak D call TRBD2 (5 bases). V was cut by 5 bases and J by 6 bases, with 10 bases left in between. The CDR3 runs 13 residues. Germline assignment: CDR1 SGHTA and CDR2 FQGNSA. This chain's CDR3 is CASSQAGAGELFF. In DNA, the CDR3 is TGTGCCAGCAGCCAAGCCGGGGCCGGGGAGCTGTTTTTT.

V is TRBV24-1 and J is TRBJ2-5, with 9 bases identical to TRBD2. After removal of 2 bases from V and 2 bases from J, the junction contained 5 bases not matched to a gene. The CDR3 loop spans 16 amino acids. Germline lookup yields CDR1 KGHDR and CDR2 SFDVKD. In DNA, the CDR3 is TGTGCCACCAGTGATTCCGGCGCGGGGGGGCAAGAGACCCAGTACTTC. This codes for CATSDSGAGGQETQYF.

This chain connects TRBV9 to TRBJ1-3; 7 bases map to TRBD1. Germline trimming cut 4 bases from V and 8 bases from J; bases unmatched to any gene: 3. CDR1 and CDR2 (germline): SGDLS, YYNGEE. The CDR3 has 12 residues. The CDR3 spells CASSRQGDTIYF. CDR3 DNA sequence: TGTGCCAGCAGCCGACAGGGAGACACCATATATTTT.

The rearrangement joins TRBV7-2 to TRBJ2-5; TRBD2 agrees at 8 bases. V lost 1 base to trimming and J lost 3 bases; unmatched junction nucleotides: 1. The germline CDR1 and CDR2 sequences are SGHTA and FQGNSA. CDR3 length equals 14 residues. The CDR3 sequence: CASSLGAGEETQYF. Here the CDR3 DNA reads TGTGCCAGCAGCTTAGGAGCGGGAGAAGAGACCCAGTACTTC.

The chain carries TRBV20-1 and TRBJ1-1; 7 bases are shared with TRBD1. This CDR3 has 13 residues. The ends lost 2 bases at V and 5 bases at J; junction bases unmatched: 5. CDR1 DFQATT and CDR2 SNEGSKA come from the germline V gene (reference sequence). The CDR3 region has the DNA TGCAGTGCTAGAAGAGACAGGGATACTGAAGCTTTCTTT. Amino acid sequence: CSARRDRDTEAFF.

The rearrangement links TRBV10-1 to TRBJ2-1; 8 bases are shared with TRBD2. The junction had 5 bases not matched to a gene; V was cut back by 0 bases and J by 4 bases. Germline V lookup: CDR1 WNHNN, CDR2 SYGVQD (reference sequence). This CDR3 is built from 16 residues. Written as DNA, the CDR3 is TGCGCCAGCAGTGAGTCATTCGCGGGGGGATACAATGAGCAGTTCTTC. Its translation is CASSESFAGGYNEQFF.

The chain has TRBV7-6 and TRBJ1-1, with D uncertain. The CDR3 contains 14 residues. CDR1 SGHVS and CDR2 FNYEAQ come from the germline V gene. V was cut by 0 bases and J by 1 base, with 6 bases left in between. The CDR3 DNA follows: TGTGCCAGCAGCTTAGCACACCAGAACACTGAAGCTTTCTTT. This sequence encodes CASSLAHQNTEAFF.

J is TRBJ2-1 and V is TRBV7-3, with TRBD2 identical over 7 bases. Per the germline V gene, CDR1 is SGHTA and CDR2 is FQGTGA. Unmatched junction bases numbered 5, after V lost 2 bases and J lost 1 base. The CDR3 consists of 16 residues. CDR3 sequence reads: CASSLGGGRSYNEQFF. CDR3 nucleotide sequence: TGTGCCAGCAGCTTAGGCGGCGGGAGATCCTACAATGAGCAGTTCTTC.

Ten or more counts support this clonotype. V is TRBV19 and J is TRBJ1-4; TRBD1 is a possible D gene (5 bases). The CDR3 has 13 residues. Trimming removed 5 bases at V and 8 bases at J, with 12 bases between. The V gene's germline CDR1 is LNHDA and CDR2 SQIVND (reference sequence). In DNA, the CDR3 is TGTGCCAGTAGTGTCACAGGCGAGGAAAAACTGTTTTTT. Amino acids: CASSVTGEEKLFF. The full variable domain, completed using reference TRBV19 and TRBJ1-4, is DGGITQSPKYLFRKEGQNVTLSCEQNLNHDAMYWYRQDPGQGLRLIYYSQIVNDFQKGDIAEGYSVSREKKESFPLTVTSAQKNPTAFYLCASSVTGEEKLFFGSGTQLSVL.

The V and J genes are TRBV24-1 and TRBJ2-1, with D uncertain. This CDR3 is 13 amino acids long. V was cut by 4 bases and J by 3 bases, with 6 bases left in between. Germline CDR1 and CDR2: KGHDR and SFDVKD. The CDR3 DNA follows: TGTGCCACCAGTGACCCGAACTACAATGAGCAGTTCTTC. It yields the protein CATSDPNYNEQFF.